Presented here are 27 T cell receptor delta chains from one specimen sequenced in a study of Vδ1+ human thymocytes. The study's findings and limits: Thymic TRG and TRD repertoires appeared highly polyclonal.

The template was reverse-transcribed extracted RNA. CDR3 amplicons came from multiplex PCR with pooled V-gene forward and constant-region reverse primers. TCRdb redid clone calling on the multiplex PCR reads using CATT. The sample records just under 55,000 delta-chain clones, around 15% being singletons. Their antigens remain unidentified. Sequences were obtained from Vdelta1+ gamma-delta thymocytes from the thymus. Noted subset: FACS-sorted CD3+ TCRalphabeta- TCRVdelta1+ TCRVdelta2- thymocytes. The receptor set was obtained from a boy under two years old who had congenital heart surgery.

This clone was seen only a few times. J is TRDJ1 and V is TRDV1, with D unclear. The germline V gene has CDR1 TSWWSYY and CDR2 QGS. The CDR3 sequence is 14 residues long. The ends were cut back, 2 bases at V and 0 bases at J, with 7 bases in the middle. CDR3 DNA: TGTGCTCTTGGGGAAGACCTATACACCGATAAACTCATCTTT. Protein product: CALGEDLYTDKLIF.

Only a few counts were recorded for this clone. This chain uses TRDV1 with TRDJ1; 9 nucleotides agree with TRDD2. CDR1 is TSWWSYY and CDR2 is QGS in the germline V gene. J was trimmed by 0 bases and V by 0 bases; bases with no gene match: 17. This CDR3 has 21 residues. DNA for the CDR3: TGTGCTCTTGGGGAACTTGGTCCCCTTCCTACGAGAGGGGCAAACACCGATAAACTCATCTTT. It specifies CALGELGPLPTRGANTDKLIF.

This clone appeared once. The chain links TRDV1 to TRDJ1; 8 nucleotides align to TRDD3. V lost 0 bases and J lost 0; bases outside the gene matches: 9. This CDR3 has 18 amino acids. Per the germline V gene, CDR1 is TSWWSYY and CDR2 is QGS. CDR3: CALGELVLGDKYTDKLIF. CDR3 in DNA: TGTGCTCTTGGGGAACTCGTGCTGGGGGACAAGTACACCGATAAACTCATCTTT.

V and J are TRDV1 and TRDJ1; 7 bases fit TRDD3. Germline CDR1 is TSWWSYY and CDR2 is QGS. V shed 1 base and J 0 bases; nucleotides not matched to a gene: 14. The CDR3 loop spans 19 amino acids. Here the CDR3 reads CALGERSSSSGGYTDKLIF. CDR3 in DNA: TGTGCTCTTGGGGAACGTTCCTCCTCCTCTGGGGGCTACACCGATAAACTCATCTTT.

To note about this clone: One end of the junction does not line up with germline, which may come from a read error. V gene TRDV1 combines with J gene TRDJ1; tentative D call: TRDD3 (6 bases). Germline assignment: CDR1 TSWWSYY and CDR2 QGS. This CDR3 is built from 19 residues. This CDR3 is CALWELRRRLRGCSDKLIF. As DNA, the CDR3 is TGTGCTCTTTGGGAACTAAGGAGGCGGTTGAGGGGATGCAGCGATAAACTCATCTTT.

This clone has a handful of counts. The sample contains more than one DNA sequence encoding this CDR3. The V call is TRDV2, the J call TRDJ1, with 12 bases lining up with TRDD3. With V trimmed by 0 bases and J by 0 bases, 22 bases remained unmatched. Germline V CDR1 and CDR2: GEAIGNYY, EKD. The CDR3 runs 23 residues. CDR3 region: CACDTDLPDGFTGGYPYTDKLIF. The CDR3 nucleotides are TGTGCCTGTGACACCGACCTTCCGGACGGGTTTACTGGGGGATACCCGTACACCGATAAACTCATCTTT.

This clone was seen only a few times. This sequence joins TRDV1 and TRDJ1; 9 positions agree with TRDD3. The CDR3 has 17 amino acids. V trimming: 6 bases; J trimming: 3 bases; junction bases outside the gene matches: 14. The V gene's germline CDR1 is TSWWSYY and CDR2 QGS. DNA for the CDR3: TGTGCTCTTGGAGCCGAGGGGGGATACTCGTACGCCGATAAACTCATCTTT. Its protein is CALGAEGGYSYADKLIF.

This clone was observed a handful of times. Sequence at one end of the junction differs from germline and may be a read error. The chain is built from TRDV2 and TRDJ1; 10 bases fit TRDD3. This CDR3 is 20 amino acids long. Germline CDR1 is GEAIGNYY and CDR2 is EKD. CDR3 protein: CACATQIPRLLLGDLGKLIF. CDR3 nucleotides: TGTGCCTGTGCCACCCAGATTCCTAGACTACTACTGGGGGATCTAGGTAAACTCATCTTT.

This clone has just a few counts. This chain connects TRDV1 to TRDJ1, with TRDD3 matching over 9 bases. The CDR3 length is 19 residues. Germline V CDR1 and CDR2: TSWWSYY, QGS. V was pared by 0 bases and J by 4 bases, with 15 bases of the junction left unmatched. The CDR3 DNA reads TGTGCTCTTGGGGAACTGGGGAACCGGCCGGGGGATACCTGCGATAAACTCATCTTT. Translated, it gives CALGELGNRPGDTCDKLIF.

The chain has TRDV1 and TRDJ1; tentative D call: TRDD3 (6 bases). Germline V gives CDR1 TSWWSYY, CDR2 QGS. The CDR3 totals 19 residues. V lost 0 bases to trimming and J lost 1 base, with 21 bases between them. The chain's CDR3 is CALGELWGSYSTTTDKLIF. In DNA form, the CDR3 reads TGTGCTCTTGGGGAACTTTGGGGATCCTATTCTACCACCACCGATAAACTCATCTTT.

This clone appeared a few times. The chain recombines TRDV1 with TRDJ1, with D perhaps assigned TRDD2 or TRDD3 (9 bases each). The CDR3 consists of 21 residues. V dropped 0 bases and J dropped 3 bases, with 29 bases sitting between them. The V gene's germline CDR1 is TSWWSYY and CDR2 QGS. The CDR3 is CALGELPAFLRAGGWADKLIF. The CDR3 DNA sequence: TGTGCTCTTGGGGAACTCCCGGCCTTCCTACGGGCTGGGGGATGGGCCGATAAACTCATCTTT.

This clone was seen a few times. The chain links TRDV1 to TRDJ1; D perhaps matches TRDD3 (5 bases). Germline-derived CDR1 and CDR2 are TSWWSYY and QGS. CDR3 length: 20 residues. The V and J ends lost 0 bases and 4 bases respectively, with 27 bases between them. CDR3 coding DNA: TGTGCTCTTGGGGAACTAGTGGGTAAAGTCTGGGCCTCAGGCGGCGATAAACTCATCTTT. Translated, it gives CALGELVGKVWASGGDKLIF.

V is TRDV1 and J is TRDJ1; TRDD2 agrees at 9 bases. Germline V gene sequence: CDR1 TSWWSYY, CDR2 QGS. The V gene end was trimmed by 3 bases and the J gene end by 2 bases; junction bases not matched to a gene: 28. This CDR3 has 23 residues. CDR3 DNA: TGTGCTCTTGGGGAGCAGCCTTCCTACGACAGGGATAAAGTAGAACATCGGACCGATAAACTCATCTTT. It is translated as CALGEQPSYDRDKVEHRTDKLIF.

In its sample, this clone was seen a few times. The chain is built from TRDV1 and TRDJ1, with 11 bases identical to TRDD3. Trimming cost V 5 bases and J 3 bases; bases outside gene matches: 23. The CDR3 consists of 21 residues. Germline V gives CDR1 TSWWSYY, CDR2 QGS. CDR3 nucleotide sequence: TGTGCTCTTGGGATACACCTTCCCCGGTCCCTGGGGGATACCCATCCCGATAAACTCATCTTT. As protein: CALGIHLPRSLGDTHPDKLIF.

The chain uses TRDV1 and TRDJ1, with TRDD3 matching 7 bases. The junction had 12 bases not matched to a gene; V was cut back by 2 bases and J by 0 bases. CDR3 size: 18 residues. Per germline, CDR1 TSWWSYY and CDR2 QGS. CDR3 protein: CALGELSLGVWYTDKLIF. The CDR3, as DNA: TGTGCTCTTGGGGAATTGAGTCTGGGGGTTTGGTACACCGATAAACTCATCTTT.

This clone was found a few times. The chain has TRDV1 and TRDJ2; 10 bases fit TRDD3. The CDR3 runs to 21 residues. The germline V gene has CDR1 TSWWSYY and CDR2 QGS. The ends lost 5 bases at V and 0 bases at J; junction bases unmatched: 18. This CDR3 is CALGRISVLRGDTALTAQLFF. CDR3 DNA: TGTGCTCTTGGGCGGATTTCGGTCCTACGGGGGGATACGGCTTTGACAGCACAACTCTTCTTT.

The chain links TRDV1 to TRDJ1, with 7 bases aligning to TRDD3. Germline V gene data show CDR1 as TSWWSYY and CDR2 as QGS. Unmatched junction bases numbered 18, after V lost 0 bases and J lost 2 bases. This CDR3 region has 20 residues. DNA of the CDR3: TGTGCTCTTGGGGAACTACCCCCCCTTTACTGGGGATGGGGGACCGATAAACTCATCTTT. This encodes CALGELPPLYWGWGTDKLIF.

The rearrangement joins TRDV1 to TRDJ1, with 8 bases identical to TRDD3. The germline CDR1 and CDR2 sequences are TSWWSYY and QGS. This CDR3 is 23 amino acids long. With 1 base clipped from V and 0 bases from J, the junction kept 25 bases outside the gene matches. CDR3 residues: CALGERGLPKLVLGGSYTDKLIF. The DNA for the CDR3 is TGTGCTCTTGGGGAACGGGGTCTCCCAAAGCTTGTACTGGGGGGCTCTTACACCGATAAACTCATCTTT.

This clone was detected a few times. V usage is TRDV1 and J usage is TRDJ1, with 10 bases identical to TRDD3. J was trimmed by 9 bases and V by 1 base; bases with no gene match: 17. The CDR3 sequence is 18 residues long. Germline CDR1 is TSWWSYY and CDR2 is QGS. For the CDR3, the DNA is TGTGCTCTTGGGGAACAGGATACTGGGGGATGCGGAGGTATGGAACTCATCTTT. Residues: CALGEQDTGGCGGMELIF.

This clone was detected only a few times. V gene TRDV1 combines with J gene TRDJ1; 10 bases align to TRDD3. Trimming at V came to 3 bases and at J to 1 base, leaving 32 bases not matched to a gene. The CDR3 loop spans 25 amino acids. Germline CDR1 reads TSWWSYY; CDR2 reads QGS. The CDR3 region is CALGEQFLLPTVERWGILPTDKLIF. CDR3 DNA sequence: TGTGCTCTTGGGGAGCAGTTCTTGCTTCCTACGGTGGAAAGATGGGGGATACTCCCCACCGATAAACTCATCTTT.

Concerning this clone: The sample has other DNA sequences that encode this CDR3 too. This chain uses TRDV1 with TRDJ1, with 8 bases that match TRDD3. The junction had 10 bases not matched to a gene; V was cut back by 4 bases and J by 0 bases. The CDR3 runs to 17 residues. Germline CDR1 reads TSWWSYY; CDR2 reads QGS. CDR3 amino acids: CALGAPFAGGHTDKLIF. The CDR3 nucleotides read TGTGCTCTTGGGGCCCCTTTTGCTGGGGGACACACCGATAAACTCATCTTT.

This clone was counted only a few times. V usage is TRDV1 and J usage is TRDJ1; D may be TRDD3 (6 bases). The CDR3 has 19 residues. V gave up 4 bases and J gave up 0 bases, with 24 bases separating them. In germline, CDR1 is TSWWSYY, CDR2 QGS. CDR3: CALGGHGGLTRLHTDKLIF. For the CDR3, the DNA is TGTGCTCTTGGGGGTCACGGGGGACTCACCCGACTACACACCGATAAACTCATCTTT.

This clone was observed a handful of times. V gene TRDV1 combines with J gene TRDJ1; 12 bases map to TRDD3. The trim removed 2 bases at V and 2 bases at J, leaving 12 bases unmatched. This CDR3 is built from 19 residues. Germline values: CDR1 TSWWSYY, CDR2 QGS. The CDR3 spells CALGEEVLGDTPSTDKLIF. The CDR3 nucleotides are TGTGCTCTTGGGGAAGAGGTACTGGGGGATACCCCCTCTACCGATAAACTCATCTTT.

This clone has a handful of counts. V gene TRDV1 combines with J gene TRDJ1; 8 positions agree with TRDD3. Germline V CDR1 and CDR2: TSWWSYY, QGS. V shed 6 bases, J shed 0 bases, and the junction held 27 bases outside the gene matches. CDR3 size: 22 residues. CDR3 region: CALGSPQLGVTSWRGYTDKLIF. CDR3 nucleotide sequence: TGTGCTCTTGGAAGCCCTCAACTGGGGGTAACTTCATGGAGAGGGTACACCGATAAACTCATCTTT.

This clone was picked up a small number of times. V and J are TRDV1 and TRDJ1, with D maybe TRDD3 (5 bases). Trimming stripped 8 bases from V and 2 bases from J, with 24 bases between. CDR3 length equals 17 residues. Per germline, CDR1 TSWWSYY and CDR2 QGS. The CDR3 DNA reads as TGTGCTCTTCATTCCGAAGGAGGGATCGGGTCTACCGATAAACTCATCTTT. This sequence encodes CALHSEGGIGSTDKLIF.

This clone was counted only a few times. The chain employs TRDV1 and TRDJ1; 10 bases are shared with TRDD3. V was clipped by 5 bases and J by 0 bases; unmatched bases: 30. This CDR3 contains 24 residues. Germline CDR1 and CDR2: TSWWSYY and QGS. The CDR3 sequence is CALGTERTYGVLGDYPPYTDKLIF. The CDR3 DNA reads TGTGCTCTTGGGACCGAAAGGACCTACGGGGTACTGGGGGATTACCCCCCGTACACCGATAAACTCATCTTT.

J is TRDJ1 and V is TRDV1; D gene uncertain. Per the germline V gene, CDR1 is TSWWSYY and CDR2 is QGS. The CDR3 is 12 amino acids. The CDR3 nucleotides are TGTTCCGCCACTCATTACACCGATAAACTCATCTTT. Amino acids: CSATHYTDKLIF.